These 24 T cell receptor beta chains came from one sample sequenced in a study of control samples from healthy donors and cancer patients. Here immunoSEQ multiplex PCR was the method, and the copy in TCRdb shows in-frame clones only, minus some. Here the sample spans some 410,000 clones, 75% to 95% being singletons. The source material was PBMCs. These receptors all stem from a man in his forties with head and neck cancer.

This rearrangement joins TRBV3-1 (or the pseudogene TRBV3-2) to TRBJ1-4, with D perhaps TRBD1 (5 bases). Germline V CDR1 and CDR2: LGHDT, YNNKEL (reference sequence). Trimming pared 4 bases from V and 0 bases from J, leaving 6 bases between. CDR3 length: 14 residues. CDR3 region: CASSPTATNEKLFF. The CDR3 nucleotides are TGTGCCAGCAGCCCGACAGCAACTAATGAAAAACTGTTTTTT.

The DNA for the CDR3 is TGCGCCAGCAGCCGAGGACAGGGAAAAGAGACCCAGTACTTC. It codes for CASSRGQGKETQYF. The chain recombines TRBV5-1 with TRBJ2-5; 8 bases agree with TRBD1. Germline values: CDR1 SGHRS, CDR2 YFSETQ. This CDR3 is 14 amino acids long. With 4 bases clipped from V and 3 bases from J, the junction kept 5 bases outside the gene matches.

There are a few counts of this clone. The rearrangement joins TRBV29-1 to TRBJ2-3; D possibly uses TRBD1 or TRBD2 (5 bases each). The CDR3 is 13 amino acids. Germline V gene data show CDR1 as SQVTM and CDR2 as ANQGSEA. The ends were cut back, 5 bases at V and 2 bases at J, with 11 bases in the middle. In DNA, the CDR3 is TGCAGCGTTAAAGGGACCTTCACAGATACGCAGTATTTT. It yields the protein CSVKGTFTDTQYF.

V gene TRBV7-3 combines with J gene TRBJ2-3; the D call may be TRBD1 or TRBD2 (5 bases each). V was pared by 5 bases and J by 1 base, with 10 bases between. CDR1 is SGHTA, CDR2 FQGTGA, per germline. The CDR3 has 14 amino acids. CDR3 region: CASSPGPRTDTQYF. The CDR3 coding sequence is TGTGCCAGCAGCCCGGGACCCCGCACAGATACGCAGTATTTT.

V gene TRBV27 combines with J gene TRBJ2-1; the match to TRBD2 covers 11 bases. V lost 4 bases, J lost 3 bases, and 5 bases stayed unmatched. The CDR3 covers 16 residues. Germline values: CDR1 MNHEY, CDR2 SMNVEV (reference sequence). In DNA form, the CDR3 reads TGTGCCAGCAGTTCTCCCGGGACTAGCGGCTACAATGAGCAGTTCTTC. It specifies CASSSPGTSGYNEQFF.

The chain recombines TRBV30 with TRBJ2-2; 7 bases are shared with TRBD2. The J segment lost 3 bases and the V segment lost 6 bases, leaving 13 bases of the junction unmatched. The CDR3 is made up of 16 amino acids. Germline-derived CDR1 and CDR2 are GTSNPN and SVGIG (reference sequence). CDR3 sequence (DNA): TGTGCCTGCCCGGGGTGGCGGGGGACCTACACCGGGGAGCTGTTTTTT. It encodes CACPGWRGTYTGELFF. Complete variable domain (other parts from reference TRBV30 and TRBJ2-2): SQTIHQWPATLVQPVGSPLSLECTVEGTSNPNLYWYRQAAGRGLQLLFYSVGIGQISSEVPQNLSASRPQDRQFILSSKKLLLSDSGFYLCACPGWRGTYTGELFFGEGSRLTVL.

The chain recombines TRBV30 with TRBJ2-7; 7 nucleotides line up with TRBD1. V was clipped by 3 bases and J by 3 bases; unmatched bases: 8. The CDR3 is made up of 14 amino acids. Germline CDR1 GTSNPN, CDR2 SVGIG (reference sequence). The CDR3 protein is CAWRLRGGFYEQYF. The CDR3 bases are TGTGCCTGGAGACTACGAGGGGGCTTCTACGAGCAGTACTTC.

V usage is TRBV6-2 or TRBV6-3 and J usage is TRBJ1-5; D not certain. CDR3 length: 16 residues. The germline V gene has CDR1 MNHEY and CDR2 SVGEGT. V gave up 5 bases and J gave up 1 base, with 15 bases separating them. CDR3 protein: CASSPPYGNSNQPQHF. As DNA, the CDR3 is TGTGCCAGCAGTCCACCCTACGGGAACAGCAATCAGCCCCAGCATTTT.

Of note for this clone: The junction shows a germline mismatch at one end, possibly a read error. The chain has TRBV28 and TRBJ2-2, with TRBD2 identical over 7 bases. This CDR3 region has 15 residues. Germline V gene lookup returns CDR1 MDHEN and CDR2 SYDVKM. The CDR3 DNA reads TGTGCCCGCAGTTGGGCGGGGGATGGGACCGGGGAGCTGTTTTTT. It is translated as CARSWAGDGTGELFF.

The sample holds a few counts of this clone. This rearrangement joins TRBV23-1 to TRBJ2-7, with a weak D call TRBD2 (6 bases). TRBV23-1 carries the ORF label, with uncertain function. V was shortened by 1 base and J by 2 bases, with 15 bases between the two germline ends. The CDR3 has 16 residues. This CDR3 is CASSQYGTRTPYEQYF. The CDR3 DNA reads TGCGCCAGCAGTCAATATGGGACTCGGACACCCTACGAGCAGTACTTC.

The V and J genes are TRBV5-1 and TRBJ1-2; TRBD1 might be the D (5 bases). The CDR3 is 13 amino acids. V was pared by 4 bases and J by 1 base, with 8 bases between. Looked up from germline, CDR1 is SGHRS and CDR2 is YFSETQ. CDR3 nucleotide sequence: TGCGCCAGCAGCCAGACAGTTAACTATGGCTACACCTTC. Its protein is CASSQTVNYGYTF.

J is TRBJ2-7 and V is TRBV7-2; possible D gene TRBD1, 5 bases. V lost 5 bases and J 6 bases, leaving 17 bases between the germline ends. The CDR3 sequence is 14 residues long. Germline values: CDR1 SGHTA, CDR2 FQGNSA. CDR3 DNA sequence: TGTGCCAGCAGCCTATCACGGACATCATGCGAGCAGTACTTC. Amino acids: CASSLSRTSCEQYF. Full variable domain (missing parts from reference TRBV7-2 and TRBJ2-7): GAGVSQSPSNKVTEKGKDVELRCDPISGHTALYWYRQSLGQGLEFLIYFQGNSAPDKSGLPSDRFSAERTGGSVSTLTIQRTQQEDSAVYLCASSLSRTSCEQYFGPGTRLTVT.

The CDR3 bases are TGCGCCAGCAGCCCCTCGAACACGGGCCAGGGCCTCAATGGGCATCAGCCCCAGCATTTT. It codes for CASSPSNTGQGLNGHQPQHF. The chain is built from TRBV4-1 and TRBJ1-5; the D gene is possibly TRBD1 (5 bases). The length of the CDR3 is 20 residues. Trimming pared 4 bases from V and 5 bases from J, leaving 30 bases between. CDR1 is MGHRA, CDR2 YSYEKL, per germline.

The genes are TRBV6-6 and TRBJ1-5, with D possibly TRBD1 on 5 matching bases. The germline CDR1 and CDR2 sequences are MNHNY and SVGAGI (reference sequence). Trimming cost V 4 bases and J 2 bases, with 9 bases left between them. This CDR3 is 14 amino acids long. The CDR3 region has the DNA TGTGCCAGCAGTTCTGGGGCGGGCAATCAGCCCCAGCATTTT. This codes for CASSSGAGNQPQHF.

The rearrangement links TRBV5-1 to TRBJ2-5; 8 bases map to TRBD1. The CDR3 is 13 amino acids. The ends lost 4 bases at V and 5 bases at J; junction bases unmatched: 4. Per the germline V gene, CDR1 is SGHRS and CDR2 is YFSETQ. Here the CDR3 reads CASSTRDRETQYF. The CDR3 DNA is TGCGCCAGCAGCACCCGGGACAGGGAGACCCAGTACTTC.

The rearrangement joins TRBV19 to TRBJ1-3; the D is unclear. The V and J ends lost 4 bases and 1 base respectively, with 5 bases between them. CDR1 LNHDA and CDR2 SQIVND come from the germline V gene (reference sequence). This CDR3 comprises 13 residues. CDR3 residues: CASSTRSGNTIYF. Here the CDR3 DNA reads TGTGCCAGTAGTACAAGATCTGGAAACACCATATATTTT.

The V and J genes are TRBV7-2 and TRBJ2-2, with 12 bases aligning to TRBD2. The CDR3 is 17 residues long. The germline CDR1 and CDR2 sequences are SGHTA and FQGNSA. The V segment lost 1 base and the J segment 6 bases; nucleotides outside the gene matches: 6. CDR3 bases: TGTGCCAGCAGCTTAGGGGCTAGCGGGGGGGCTCCCGGGGAGCTGTTTTTT. It encodes CASSLGASGGAPGELFF.

V and J are TRBV12-2 and TRBJ2-1; the table's D gene call, TRBD1, was not cross checked with the DNA. TRBV12-2 represents a pseudogene. The CDR3 runs to 12 residues. The CDR3 DNA reads as TGTGCAAGTCGCTTACGGACAGTCAAGCAGTTCTTC. Its translation: CASRLRTVKQFF.

The CDR3 loop reads CASSTGANIQYF. DNA of the CDR3: TGTGCCAGCAGCACAGGGGCAAACATTCAGTACTTC. The chain employs TRBV27 and TRBJ2-4; 7 nucleotides agree with TRBD1. This CDR3 has 12 residues. V lost 6 bases, J lost 6 bases, and 2 bases stayed unmatched. Germline V gene lookup returns CDR1 MNHEY and CDR2 SMNVEV (reference sequence).

The V gene is TRBV11-2, the J gene TRBJ1-1; D remains ambiguous. Germline loops: CDR1 SGHAT, CDR2 FQNNGV. The CDR3 has 16 residues. The V and J ends lost 6 bases and 1 base respectively, with 18 bases between them. This chain's CDR3 is CASRSLRGQANTEAFF. The CDR3 region has the DNA TGTGCCAGCAGATCTCTAAGAGGGCAGGCGAACACTGAAGCTTTCTTT.

The CDR3 region is CASSYLDLNTEAFF. The CDR3 nucleotides are TGCGCCAGCAGCTACCTAGACCTGAACACTGAAGCTTTCTTT. J is TRBJ1-1 and V is TRBV5-1; D is undetermined. Deletions cut 3 bases from V and 0 bases from J, with 9 bases between. Germline V lookup: CDR1 SGHRS, CDR2 YFSETQ. The CDR3 is 14 residues long.

The chain carries TRBV7-9 and TRBJ2-1; D tentatively reads TRBD1 or TRBD2 (5 bases each). CDR3 length equals 16 residues. The germline gives CDR1 SEHNR, CDR2 FQNEAQ (reference sequence). V was clipped by 5 bases and J by 12 bases, with 26 bases between them. This chain's CDR3 is CASSQGPRRQSMGQFF. The CDR3 nucleotides are TGTGCCAGCAGCCAGGGACCCCGTCGACAGTCAATGGGGCAGTTCTTC.

The rearrangement links TRBV5-1 to TRBJ2-3; possibly TRBD1 for D (5 bases). The V gene lost 2 bases and the J gene lost 4 bases, with 11 bases spanning the gap. The V gene's germline CDR1 is SGHRS and CDR2 YFSETQ. The CDR3 is made up of 14 amino acids. CDR3: CASSFLQDADTQYF. CDR3 nucleotide sequence: TGCGCCAGCAGCTTTTTACAGGACGCAGATACGCAGTATTTT. The full variable domain, completed using reference TRBV5-1 and TRBJ2-3, is KAGVTQTPRYLIKTRGQQVTLSCSPISGHRSVSWYQQTPGQGLQFLFEYFSETQRNKGNFPGRFSGRQFSNSRSEMNVSTLELGDSALYLCASSFLQDADTQYFGPGTRLTVL.

This clone has a handful of counts. This chain joins TRBV19 and TRBJ1-4; tentative D call: TRBD1 (5 bases). V was cut by 4 bases and J by 14 bases, with 20 bases left in between. This CDR3 contains 14 residues. The germline V gene has CDR1 LNHDA and CDR2 SQIVND (reference sequence). CDR3 sequence reads: CASSTSKWDPPLFF. DNA for the CDR3: TGTGCCAGTAGTACCTCAAAATGGGACCCACCCCTGTTTTTT. Using reference TRBV19 and TRBJ1-4 for the parts outside the CDR3, the full variable domain is DGGITQSPKYLFRKEGQNVTLSCEQNLNHDAMYWYRQDPGQGLRLIYYSQIVNDFQKGDIAEGYSVSREKKESFPLTVTSAQKNPTAFYLCASSTSKWDPPLFFGSGTQLSVL.